This is a list of T cell receptor beta chains from one sample in a study of beta chain features in type 1 diabetes. Generated by immunoSEQ multiplex PCR, the TCRdb table keeps only in-frame clones and is missing some. The sample yields hundreds of thousands of clones, around a sixth seen once. Sequencing used naive CD4+ T cells from blood. Receptors were obtained from a woman under 30 in good health. CDR3s leave out the opening cysteine and the closing phenylalanine or tryptophan. Each record gives: V gene, J gene, CDR3 protein.

TRBV27	TRBJ2-7	ASRFFAHSDEQY
TRBV5-4	TRBJ2-7	ASSLTGSYEQY
TRBV5-4	TRBJ2-7	ASSQVEGEQY
TRBV7-9	TRBJ2-1	ASSSGLDSHNEQF
TRBV6-5	TRBJ2-3	ASSSSGSVADTQY
TRBV5-8	TRBJ2-2	ASSRIGGKTGELF
TRBV7-2	TRBJ2-2	ASSSTGATNTGELF
TRBV4-2	TRBJ1-4	ASSQVGSGQGVVKLF
TRBV18	TRBJ2-3	ASSLAGPPTDTQY
TRBV29-1	TRBJ2-1	SVEIRPRGPYNEQF
TRBV7-8	TRBJ1-2	ASSLRDYGYT
TRBV28	TRBJ2-7	ASSPFPPWEQY
TRBV4-3	TRBJ2-1	ASSSGRPLSYNEQF
TRBV29-1	TRBJ2-5	SVELAGARAQY